Shown below are 19 T cell receptor beta chains from a single sample sequenced in a study of blood T cell repertoires in COVID-19. Repertoires were generated with immunoSEQ multiplex PCR, while TCRdb's copy carries only in-frame clones and drops some. The top ten clones hold approximately 4.4% of a sample with about 200,000 clones, 70% to 90% of them seen once. Material for sequencing was peripheral blood. The receptor set was obtained from a human donor in a cohort sampled during active COVID-19.

In DNA form, the CDR3 reads TGTGCCAGCAGTGAAAGTTGGGCTAGCGGGGGTTACAATGAGCAGTTCTTC. It codes for CASSESWASGGYNEQFF. This sequence joins TRBV6-1 and TRBJ2-1; 10 positions match TRBD2. V gave up 2 bases and J gave up 4 bases; unmatched junction bases: 8. CDR1 and CDR2 (germline): MNHNS, SASEGT. This CDR3 region has 17 residues.

This clone occurred once. The chain has TRBV6-5 and TRBJ2-2; D is unclear. The CDR3 is 14 residues long. CDR1 is MNHEY, CDR2 SVGAGI, per germline. V gave up 5 bases and J gave up 5 bases, with 12 bases separating them. The CDR3 reads CASSIKDGTGELFF. CDR3 nucleotide sequence: TGTGCCAGCAGTATCAAAGACGGGACCGGGGAGCTGTTTTTT.

The chain has TRBV12-5 and TRBJ1-1, with D possibly being TRBD1 (5 bases). V dropped 6 bases and J dropped 1 base, with 15 bases sitting between them. Germline CDR1 LGHNT, CDR2 FRNRAP. This CDR3 region has 15 residues. CDR3 sequence (DNA): TGTGCTAGTGGCCCCGGGGGGAGGAGGAACACTGAAGCTTTCTTT. Protein sequence: CASGPGGRRNTEAFF.

The CDR3 bases are TGCGCCAGCAGCTCCCCGGGACAGGGCGGTGAAAAACTGTTTTTT. Translated, it gives CASSSPGQGGEKLFF. The chain employs TRBV5-1 and TRBJ1-4; the match to TRBD1 covers 9 bases. Trimming took 3 bases from V and 7 from J; bases not matched to a gene: 7. Germline CDR1 and CDR2: SGHRS and YFSETQ. The CDR3 is 15 residues long.

The V gene is TRBV29-1, the J gene TRBJ2-4; maybe TRBD2 (6 bases). V was pared by 6 bases and J by 4 bases, with 10 bases between. The CDR3 length is 12 residues. CDR1 SQVTM and CDR2 ANQGSEA come from the germline V gene. Here the CDR3 reads CSVVGGKNIQYF. In DNA form, the CDR3 reads TGCAGCGTGGTTGGGGGGAAAAACATTCAGTACTTC.

The chain has TRBV28 and TRBJ2-7; TRBD1 agrees at 9 bases. J was trimmed by 3 bases and V by 5 bases; bases with no gene match: 8. CDR1 and CDR2 (germline): MDHEN, SYDVKM. The CDR3 contains 15 residues. CDR3 residues: CASSPSPDRGYEQYF. The CDR3 coding sequence is TGTGCCAGCAGTCCGTCCCCGGACAGGGGCTACGAGCAGTACTTC.

This chain joins TRBV7-9 and TRBJ1-6; tentative D call: TRBD1 (5 bases). The CDR3 contains 14 residues. V was trimmed by 1 base and J by 5 bases, leaving 6 bases between them. Germline loops: CDR1 SEHNR, CDR2 FQNEAQ (reference sequence). Written as DNA, the CDR3 is TGTGCCAGCAGCTTAGGCAGGGATAATTCACCCCTCCACTTT. Translation: CASSLGRDNSPLHF.

This chain uses TRBV5-1 with TRBJ2-7; 7 bases agree with TRBD2. The trim removed 5 bases at V and 0 bases at J, leaving 5 bases unmatched. Germline CDR1 SGHRS, CDR2 YFSETQ. There are 14 residues in the CDR3. CDR3 sequence: CASSTSGDSYEQYF. As DNA, the CDR3 is TGCGCCAGCAGTACGAGCGGGGACTCCTACGAGCAGTACTTC.

The CDR3 region has the DNA TGCAGTGCTAGTACGCGGGAGGGGAGCACCGGGGAGCTGTTTTTT. This gives the protein CSASTREGSTGELFF. This rearrangement joins TRBV20-1 to TRBJ2-2, with 9 bases fitting TRBD2. CDR3 length: 15 amino acids. Germline CDR1 and CDR2: DFQATT and SNEGSKA (reference sequence). V lost 3 bases and J lost 4; bases outside the gene matches: 6.

This chain uses TRBV7-2 with TRBJ2-7; D perhaps matches TRBD1 (6 bases). Looked up from germline, CDR1 is SGHTA and CDR2 is FQGNSA. The CDR3 has 15 residues. V was cut by 3 bases and J by 3 bases, with 15 bases left in between. CDR3: CASSLPWGLSYEQYF. The CDR3 DNA reads TGTGCCAGCAGCTTGCCATGGGGGCTAAGCTACGAGCAGTACTTC.

This clone was counted only a few times. The genes are TRBV18 and TRBJ1-2; D is ambiguous. Looked up from germline, CDR1 is KGHSH and CDR2 is LQKENI. Trimming stripped 3 bases from V and 4 bases from J, with 9 bases between. The CDR3 extends over 13 amino acids. The chain's CDR3 is CASSPGRSYGYTF. The CDR3 coding sequence is TGTGCCAGCTCACCCGGGAGGAGCTATGGCTACACCTTC. Supplemented by reference TRBV18 and TRBJ1-2, the full variable domain reads NAGVMQNPRHLVRRRGQEARLRCSPMKGHSHVYWYRQLPEEGLKFMVYLQKENIIDESGMPKERFSAEFPKEGPSILRIQQVVRGDSAAYFCASSPGRSYGYTFGSGTRLTVV.

The chain employs TRBV5-1 and TRBJ1-2; 7 bases agree with TRBD1. This CDR3 spans 14 amino acids. Trimming removed 0 bases from V and 11 bases from J; junction bases left unmatched: 10. The germline V gene has CDR1 SGHRS and CDR2 YFSETQ. The CDR3 nucleotides read TGCGCCAGCAGCTTGGCTGGGCATGAACAGGGGTACACCTTC. The encoded protein is CASSLAGHEQGYTF. Together with reference TRBV5-1 and TRBJ1-2, the CDR3 gives the full variable domain: KAGVTQTPRYLIKTRGQQVTLSCSPISGHRSVSWYQQTPGQGLQFLFEYFSETQRNKGNFPGRFSGRQFSNSRSEMNVSTLELGDSALYLCASSLAGHEQGYTFGSGTRLTVV.

J is TRBJ1-3 and V is TRBV5-6; maybe TRBD1 (5 bases). The germline gives CDR1 SGHDT, CDR2 YYEEEE. V was cut by 4 bases and J by 0 bases, with 14 bases left in between. The CDR3 spans 16 residues. The CDR3 DNA follows: TGTGCCAGCAGCGACCAGGGATACATCTCTGGAAACACCATATATTTT. It translates to CASSDQGYISGNTIYF.

This chain links TRBV30 with TRBJ2-7, with TRBD2 identical over 12 bases. V lost 1 base, J lost 1 base, and 2 bases stayed unmatched. The CDR3 loop spans 15 amino acids. The germline CDR1 and CDR2 sequences are GTSNPN and SVGIG (reference sequence). The CDR3 DNA follows: TGTGCCTGGAGTGGACTAGCGGGAGTATCCTACGAGCAGTACTTC. Its protein is CAWSGLAGVSYEQYF. Full variable domain (missing parts from reference TRBV30 and TRBJ2-7): SQTIHQWPATLVQPVGSPLSLECTVEGTSNPNLYWYRQAAGRGLQLLFYSVGIGQISSEVPQNLSASRPQDRQFILSSKKLLLSDSGFYLCAWSGLAGVSYEQYFGPGTRLTVT.

The chain joins TRBV27 to TRBJ2-5; 12 bases fit TRBD2. Germline loops: CDR1 MNHEY, CDR2 SMNVEV (reference sequence). V lost 5 bases and J lost 4; bases outside the gene matches: 8. This CDR3 contains 16 residues. CDR3 loop: CASSPGLAGWVETQYF. The CDR3 DNA reads TGTGCCAGCAGTCCTGGACTAGCGGGGTGGGTAGAGACCCAGTACTTC.

CDR3 residues: CASSRTSGHYNEQFF. The DNA of the CDR3 is TGTGCCAGCTCACGGACTAGCGGACACTACAATGAGCAGTTCTTC. This chain connects TRBV18 to TRBJ2-1; 10 bases map to TRBD2. The CDR3 has 15 amino acids. V was pared by 4 bases and J by 3 bases, with 3 bases of the junction left unmatched. CDR1 and CDR2 from the germline V gene are KGHSH and LQKENI.

The chain employs TRBV7-2 and TRBJ2-2; a possible D gene is TRBD1 (5 bases). The CDR3 contains 15 residues. The V and J ends lost 4 bases and 5 bases respectively, with 14 bases between them. Germline V gene data show CDR1 as SGHTA and CDR2 as FQGNSA. CDR3 in DNA: TGTGCCAGCAGCTCGAGGTTTAGGGGTACCGGGGAGCTGTTTTTT. Translation gives CASSSRFRGTGELFF.

The rearrangement uses TRBV7-9 and TRBJ2-1, with 11 bases aligning to TRBD2. V lost 2 bases and J lost 7; bases outside the gene matches: 13. From germline, CDR1 is SEHNR and CDR2 FQNEAQ (reference sequence). This CDR3 contains 18 residues. CDR3 protein: CASSLPPLGLAGTNEQFF. CDR3 sequence (DNA): TGTGCCAGCAGCTTACCCCCCCTTGGACTAGCGGGTACAAATGAGCAGTTCTTC.

This sequence joins TRBV28 and TRBJ2-7, with D unclear. Trimming shortened V by 7 bases and J by 2 bases, and 12 bases separated the two germline ends. CDR1 and CDR2 from the germline V gene are MDHEN and SYDVKM. The CDR3 covers 13 residues. CDR3 protein: CASKPAGTYEQYF. CDR3 DNA sequence: TGTGCCAGCAAACCCGCAGGTACCTACGAGCAGTACTTC.